The T cell receptor beta chain described here comes from a study of T cell repertoires in cytomegalovirus infection. Across the whole study: CMV infection plus the matching HLA type was flagged by public TCR beta signatures.

Regarding this clonotype: Its cognate antigen is unknown.

TCRdb re-called the reads with MiXCR, one entry per CDR3 protein. The sample gives 85,000 to 130,000 distinct CDR3 sequences, around a quarter of which show up once; 30% to 40% is in the top ten. The ends were cut back, 5 bases at V and 6 bases at J, with 19 bases in the middle. Germline CDR1 reads MDHEN; CDR2 reads SYDVKM. The CDR3 runs to 15 residues. Study-wide findings and caveats: HLA-C-restricted CMV-specific TCR beta clonotypes prevailed in the ex vivo response. Accumulated public TCR beta family frequency recognized individuals carrying CMV together with the relevant HLA.

This sequence was found in a human donor in good health (CMV status not recorded). Some clones in this sample may be carry-over from other donors' samples. The chain uses TRBV28 and TRBJ1-2; D is perhaps TRBD1 (5 bases). The sample consisted of CD8+ T cells from PBMCs. The CDR3 loop reads CASSVLARSRDGYTF. The CDR3 DNA reads TGTGCCAGCAGTGTTTTGGCACGCTCCAGGGATGGCTACACCTTC.